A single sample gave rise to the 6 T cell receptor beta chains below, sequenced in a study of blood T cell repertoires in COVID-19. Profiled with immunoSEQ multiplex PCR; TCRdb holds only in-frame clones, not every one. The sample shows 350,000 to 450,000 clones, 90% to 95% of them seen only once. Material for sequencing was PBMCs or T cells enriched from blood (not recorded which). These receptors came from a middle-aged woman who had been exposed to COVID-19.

This chain's CDR3 is CASSSPRARSYNEQFF. CDR3 DNA: TGTGCCAGCAGCTCCCCGAGGGCCCGCTCCTACAATGAGCAGTTCTTC. This sequence joins TRBV7-9 and TRBJ2-1; D may be TRBD2 (5 bases). The CDR3 is 16 residues long. Germline V gene sequence: CDR1 SEHNR, CDR2 FQNEAQ (reference sequence). Deletions cut 4 bases from V and 0 bases from J, with 13 bases between. Full variable domain (remainder filled in from reference TRBV7-9 and TRBJ2-1): DTGVSQNPRHKITKRGQNVTFRCDPISEHNRLYWYRQTLGQGPEFLTYFQNEAQLEKSRLLSDRFSAERPKGSFSTLEIQRTEQGDSAMYLCASSSPRARSYNEQFFGPGTRLTVL.

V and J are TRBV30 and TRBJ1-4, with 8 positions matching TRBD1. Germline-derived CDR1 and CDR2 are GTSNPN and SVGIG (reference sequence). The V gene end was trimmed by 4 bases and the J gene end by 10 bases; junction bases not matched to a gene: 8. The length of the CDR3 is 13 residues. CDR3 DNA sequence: TGTGCCTGGAACCTCGGACAGGGTGGAAAACTGTTTTTT. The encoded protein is CAWNLGQGGKLFF.

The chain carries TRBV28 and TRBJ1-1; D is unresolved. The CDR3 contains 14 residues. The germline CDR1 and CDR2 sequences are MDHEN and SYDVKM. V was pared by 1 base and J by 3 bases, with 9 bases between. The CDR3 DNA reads TGTGCCAGCAGTTTATACCGAGGGTACACTGAAGCTTTCTTT. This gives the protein CASSLYRGYTEAFF. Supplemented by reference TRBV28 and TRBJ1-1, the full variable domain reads DVKVTQSSRYLVKRTGEKVFLECVQDMDHENMFWYRQDPGLGLRLIYFSYDVKMKEKGDIPEGYSVSREKKERFSLILESASTNQTSMYLCASSLYRGYTEAFFGQGTRLTVV.

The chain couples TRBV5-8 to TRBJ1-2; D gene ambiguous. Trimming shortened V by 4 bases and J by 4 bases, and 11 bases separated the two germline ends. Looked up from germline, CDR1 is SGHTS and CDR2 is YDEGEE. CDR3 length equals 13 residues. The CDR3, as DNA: TGTGCCAGCAGCCCTGACGGGTTCTATGGCTACACCTTC. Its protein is CASSPDGFYGYTF.

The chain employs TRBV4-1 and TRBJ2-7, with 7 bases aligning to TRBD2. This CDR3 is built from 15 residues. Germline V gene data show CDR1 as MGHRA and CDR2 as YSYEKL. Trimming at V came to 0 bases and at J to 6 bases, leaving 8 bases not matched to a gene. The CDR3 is CASSQDTAGRLEQYF. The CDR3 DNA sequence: TGCGCCAGCAGCCAAGATACAGCGGGAAGGCTCGAGCAGTACTTC.

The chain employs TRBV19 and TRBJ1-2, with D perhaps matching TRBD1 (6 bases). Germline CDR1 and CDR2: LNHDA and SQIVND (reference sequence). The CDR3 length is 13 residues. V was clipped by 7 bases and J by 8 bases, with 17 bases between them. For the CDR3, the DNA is TGTGCCAGTAAACAACCGGGGGGCGTAGGCTACACCTTC. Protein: CASKQPGGVGYTF.